This T cell receptor (beta chain) was observed in a study of response to subunit inactivated influenza vaccine. Findings of the study overall: There was a suggestion from the authors that each seasonal influenza vaccination recruits few new T cells.

The CDR3 length is 15 residues. Germline assignment: CDR1 LGHNA and CDR2 YSLEER. V dropped 0 bases and J dropped 0 bases, with 8 bases sitting between them. TCRdb re-derived calls from the RT-PCR reads in MiXCR, one entry per CDR3 protein. The sample consists of about 780,000 distinct CDR3 sequences, 15% to 20% of them appearing once. Turning to this clonotype: Its matching antigen is unknown.

This receptor was obtained from a man aged 50-59 years who received an inactivated influenza vaccine. The rearrangement uses TRBV4-3 and TRBJ1-2; unclear D gene. The material sequenced was PBMCs from blood, taken around 5 days after vaccination. As DNA, the CDR3 is TGCGCCAGCAGCCAAGATCAGAGAGCTAACTATGGCTACACCTTC. It encodes CASSQDQRANYGYTF.